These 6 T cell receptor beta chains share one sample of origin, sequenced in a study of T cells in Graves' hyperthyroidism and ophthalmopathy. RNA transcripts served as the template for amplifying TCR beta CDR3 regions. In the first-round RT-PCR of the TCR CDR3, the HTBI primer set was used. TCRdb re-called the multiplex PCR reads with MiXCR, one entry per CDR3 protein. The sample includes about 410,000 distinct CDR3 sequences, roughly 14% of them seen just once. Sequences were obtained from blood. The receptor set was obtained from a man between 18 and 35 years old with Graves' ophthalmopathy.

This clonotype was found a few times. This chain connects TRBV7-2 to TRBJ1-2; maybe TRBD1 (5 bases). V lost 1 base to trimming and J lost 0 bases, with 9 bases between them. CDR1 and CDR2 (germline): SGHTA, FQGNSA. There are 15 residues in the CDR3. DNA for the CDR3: TGTGCCAGCAGCTTAGTGGGGGGGACTAACTATGGCTACACCTTC. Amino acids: CASSLVGGTNYGYTF.

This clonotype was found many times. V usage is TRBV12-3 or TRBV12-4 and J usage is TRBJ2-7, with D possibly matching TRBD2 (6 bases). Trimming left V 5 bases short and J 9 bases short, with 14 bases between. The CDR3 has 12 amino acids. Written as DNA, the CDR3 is TGTGCCAGCAGTGCCAGGGACTCAGTGCAGTACTTC. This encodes CASSARDSVQYF.

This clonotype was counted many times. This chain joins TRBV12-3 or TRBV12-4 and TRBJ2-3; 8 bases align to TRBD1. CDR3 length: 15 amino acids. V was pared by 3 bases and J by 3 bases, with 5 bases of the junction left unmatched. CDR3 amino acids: CASSFRQGPTDTQYF. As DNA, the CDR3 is TGTGCCAGCAGTTTTAGACAGGGGCCTACAGATACGCAGTATTTT.

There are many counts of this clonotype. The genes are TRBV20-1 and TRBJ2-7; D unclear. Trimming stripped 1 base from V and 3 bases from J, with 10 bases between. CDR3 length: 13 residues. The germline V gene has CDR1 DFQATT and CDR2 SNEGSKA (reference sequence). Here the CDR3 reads CSARGGSDYEQYF. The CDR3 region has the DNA TGCAGTGCTAGAGGAGGCAGCGACTACGAGCAGTACTTC.

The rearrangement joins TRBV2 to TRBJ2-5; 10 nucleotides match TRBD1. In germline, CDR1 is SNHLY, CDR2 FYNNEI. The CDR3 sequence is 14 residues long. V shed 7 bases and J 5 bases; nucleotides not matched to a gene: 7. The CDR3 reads CASNRQGAGETQYF. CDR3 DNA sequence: TGTGCCAGCAACCGACAGGGGGCAGGGGAGACCCAGTACTTC.

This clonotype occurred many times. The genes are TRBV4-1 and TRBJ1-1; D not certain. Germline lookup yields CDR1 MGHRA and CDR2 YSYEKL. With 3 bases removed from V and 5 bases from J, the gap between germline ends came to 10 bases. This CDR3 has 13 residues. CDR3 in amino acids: CASSHRDLTEAFF. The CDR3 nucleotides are TGCGCCAGCAGCCACCGGGATCTTACTGAAGCTTTCTTT.